This TCR gamma chain was sequenced for a study of gamma-delta chains in newborns, infants, children. Study-wide context: Innate gammadelta T cells reportedly expand polyclonally right after birth, driven by microbial exposure, per the title.

The count of this clone is one. The CDR3 is 14 amino acids. Germline CDR1 and CDR2: GITISATS and ISYDGTV (reference sequence). The ends lost 0 bases at V and 12 bases at J; junction bases unmatched: 14. TCRdb called clones anew from the reads with CATT. The sample lists some 2,100 gamma-chain clones, 25% to 30% occurring once. The V and J genes are TRGV9 and TRGJ1 or TRGJ2. The receptor was derived from a child who was a newborn, infant or young child, either healthy, febrile or measles-vaccinated (not recorded which). The sequencing sample was made of blood. CDR3 DNA: TGTGCCTTGTGGGAGGTGCAAAGGACTTGGCGGAAACTCTTT. It translates to CALWEVQRTWRKLF.